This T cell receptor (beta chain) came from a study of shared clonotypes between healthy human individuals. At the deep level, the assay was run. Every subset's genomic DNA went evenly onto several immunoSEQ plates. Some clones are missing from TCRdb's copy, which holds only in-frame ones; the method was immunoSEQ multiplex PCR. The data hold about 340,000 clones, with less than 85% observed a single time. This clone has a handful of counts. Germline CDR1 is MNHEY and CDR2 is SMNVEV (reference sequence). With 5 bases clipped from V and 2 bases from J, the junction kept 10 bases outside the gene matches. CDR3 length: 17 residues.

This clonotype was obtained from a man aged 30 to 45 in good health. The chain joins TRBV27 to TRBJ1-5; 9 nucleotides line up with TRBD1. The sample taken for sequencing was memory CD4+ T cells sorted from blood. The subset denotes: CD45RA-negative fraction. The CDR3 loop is CASSPIGTGSGNQPQHF. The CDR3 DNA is TGTGCCAGCAGTCCAATCGGGACAGGGAGTGGCAATCAGCCCCAGCATTTT.